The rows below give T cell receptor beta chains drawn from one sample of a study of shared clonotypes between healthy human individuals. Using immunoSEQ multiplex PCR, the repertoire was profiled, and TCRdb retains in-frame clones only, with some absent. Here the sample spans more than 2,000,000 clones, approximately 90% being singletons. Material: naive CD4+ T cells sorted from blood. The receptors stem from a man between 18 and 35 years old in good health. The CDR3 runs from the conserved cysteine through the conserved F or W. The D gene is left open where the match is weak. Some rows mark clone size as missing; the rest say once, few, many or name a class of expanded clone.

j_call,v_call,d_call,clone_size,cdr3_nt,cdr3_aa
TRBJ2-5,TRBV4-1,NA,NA,TGCGCCAGCAGCCAAGTCACGGCGGTGCAAGAGACCCAGTACTTC,CASSQVTAVQETQYF
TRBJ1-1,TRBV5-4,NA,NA,TGTGCCAGCAGCTTTCGAATGAACACTGAAGCTTTCTTT,CASSFRMNTEAFF
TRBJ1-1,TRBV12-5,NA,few,TGTGCTAGTGGTTTGGGGTTAGGGGAGGCAGCTTTCTTT,CASGLGLGEAAFF
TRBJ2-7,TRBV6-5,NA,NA,TGTGCCAGCAGTTACTCCCGGACAAGCCCTACCGGTCTGTACTTC,CASSYSRTSPTGLYF
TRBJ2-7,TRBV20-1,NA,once,TGCAGTGCCCTCTCGTACGAGCAGTACTTC,CSALSYEQYF
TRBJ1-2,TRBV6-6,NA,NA,TGTGCCAGCAGCCCCCCCCCTGGCTACACCTTC,CASSPPPGYTF
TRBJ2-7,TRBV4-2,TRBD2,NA,TGTGCCAGCAGCCAGGTTAGCGGGAGGGATTCCTCCTACGAGCAGTACTTC,CASSQVSGRDSSYEQYF
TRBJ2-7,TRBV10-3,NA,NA,TGTGCCATCAGTCCTTCGGGACAAACCTACGAGCAGTACTTC,CAISPSGQTYEQYF
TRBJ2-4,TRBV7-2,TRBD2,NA,TGTGCCAGCAGCCGTATCGGGGGGTGGGGTTTCAAAAACATTCAGTACTTC,CASSRIGGWGFKNIQYF
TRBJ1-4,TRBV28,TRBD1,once,TGTGCCAGCAGTCCCGGGACAGGGGGTATGACTAATGAAAAACTGTTTTTT,CASSPGTGGMTNEKLFF
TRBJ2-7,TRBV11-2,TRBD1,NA,TGTGCCAGCAGCTTGGGACAGCTAGAGTTGGAGCAGTACTTC,CASSLGQLELEQYF
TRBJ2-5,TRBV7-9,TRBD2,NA,TGTGCCAGCAGCTTAGCCCGACTAGCGGGTCTTCAAGAGACCCAGTACTTC,CASSLARLAGLQETQYF
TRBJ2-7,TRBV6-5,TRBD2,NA,TGTGCCAGCAGTTTCCCCGGACTAGTTAACGAGCAGTACTTC,CASSFPGLVNEQYF
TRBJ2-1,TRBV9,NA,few,TGTGCCAGCAGCGCCCTGATAGAAAATGAGCAGTTCTTC,CASSALIENEQFF
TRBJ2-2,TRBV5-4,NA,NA,TGTGCCAGCAGCTTGGTTGGGGGAACGAACACCGGGGAGCTGTTTTTT,CASSLVGGTNTGELFF
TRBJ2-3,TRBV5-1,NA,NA,TGCGCCAGCAGCTTATCGGCAGATACGCAGTATTTT,CASSLSADTQYF
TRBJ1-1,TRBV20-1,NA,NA,TGCAGTGCTAGAGAGGCAGGGAGGGCTTTCTTT,CSAREAGRAFF
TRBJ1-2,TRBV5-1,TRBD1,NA,TGCGCCAGCAGCAAGGACAGGGTAGACGGCTACACCTTC,CASSKDRVDGYTF
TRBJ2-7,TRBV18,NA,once,TGTGCCAGCTCACAGATCTCCTACGAGCAGTACTTC,CASSQISYEQYF
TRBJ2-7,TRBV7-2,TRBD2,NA,TGTGCCAGCAACCGGGGGGGCAGAGGGGACAACGAGCAGTACTTC,CASNRGGRGDNEQYF
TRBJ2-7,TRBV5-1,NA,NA,TGCGCCAGCAGCTTGGACAGTAGGAAGGACGAGCAGTACTTC,CASSLDSRKDEQYF
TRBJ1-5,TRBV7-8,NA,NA,TGTGCCAGCAGCTTAGCGGGGGGCAATCAGCCCCAGCATTTT,CASSLAGGNQPQHF
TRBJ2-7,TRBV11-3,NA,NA,TGTGCCAGCAGCCCGGGCCTCAGCTCCTACGAGCAGTACTTC,CASSPGLSSYEQYF
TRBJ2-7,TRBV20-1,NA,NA,TGCAGTGGAGGGAGCTCCTACGAGCAGTACTTC,CSGGSSYEQYF
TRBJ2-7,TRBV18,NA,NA,TGTGCCAGCTCACCATTGACTTCCTACGAGCAGTACTTC,CASSPLTSYEQYF
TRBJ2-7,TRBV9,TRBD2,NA,TGTGCCAGCAGCGCCCTGACTAGCGGAAACGAGCAGTACTTC,CASSALTSGNEQYF
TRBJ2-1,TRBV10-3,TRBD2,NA,TGTGCCATCAGCACCGGGGGGTACAATGAGCAGTTCTTC,CAISTGGYNEQFF
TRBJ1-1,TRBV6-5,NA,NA,TGTGCCAGCAGTTCAAGTAGAAGGGGAGGGCCTGAAGCTTTCTTT,CASSSSRRGGPEAFF
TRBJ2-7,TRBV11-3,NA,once,TGTGCCAGCAGCTTAATAGGGCGCCTCTCCTACGAGCAGTACTTC,CASSLIGRLSYEQYF
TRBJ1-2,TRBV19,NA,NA,TGTGCCAGCCAGTGGTCCCGGGGCTATGGCTACACCTTC,CASQWSRGYGYTF
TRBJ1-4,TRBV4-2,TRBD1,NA,TGTGCCAGCAGCCAAGAGACAGGGGCAGGTGAAAAACTGTTTTTT,CASSQETGAGEKLFF
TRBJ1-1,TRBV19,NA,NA,TGTGCCAGTAGTATAGACCCGGACAAGAACACTGAAGCTTTCTTT,CASSIDPDKNTEAFF
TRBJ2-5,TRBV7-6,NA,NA,TGTGCCAGCAGCTTAGGGGGGGAAGGCGAGACCCAGTACTTC,CASSLGGEGETQYF
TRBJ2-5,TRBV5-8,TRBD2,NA,TGTGCCAGCAGCTTGTATGCCTGGGCGGGAGGAGAGACCCAGTACTTC,CASSLYAWAGGETQYF
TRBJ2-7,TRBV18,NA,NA,TGTGCCAGCTCACCACTTCCGGGACCTTCCTACGAGCAGTACTTC,CASSPLPGPSYEQYF
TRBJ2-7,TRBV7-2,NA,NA,TGTGCCAGCAGCTTAGACACGGCTTCCTACGAGCAGTACTTC,CASSLDTASYEQYF
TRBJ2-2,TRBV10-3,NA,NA,TGTGCCATCAGTGGCAGAGCGAACACCGGGGAGCTGTTTTTT,CAISGRANTGELFF
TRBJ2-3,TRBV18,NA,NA,TGTGCCAGCTCACCTCCGGGTACGCAGTATTTT,CASSPPGTQYF
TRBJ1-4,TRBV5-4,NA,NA,TGTGCCAGCAGCTCCTGGGAGGAGGGAAATGAAAAACTGTTTTTT,CASSSWEEGNEKLFF
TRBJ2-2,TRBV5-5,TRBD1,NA,TGTGCCAGCAGCTCAACACAGGGGACGTGGACCGGGGAGCTGTTTTTT,CASSSTQGTWTGELFF
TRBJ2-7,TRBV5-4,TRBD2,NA,TGTGCCAGCAGCTTAAGCGGGAGAAGCCTTTCCTACGAGCAGTACTTC,CASSLSGRSLSYEQYF
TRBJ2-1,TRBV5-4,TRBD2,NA,TGTGCCAGCAGCTTGGTAGCGGGGGCCCCCTACAATGAGCAGTTCTTC,CASSLVAGAPYNEQFF
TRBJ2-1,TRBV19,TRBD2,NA,TGTGCCAGTAGTATAGTAGATAGCGGGAGTAATGAGCAGTTCTTC,CASSIVDSGSNEQFF
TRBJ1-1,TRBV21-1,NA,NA,TGTGCCAGCAGCAAAAAGGGCCGGGACTTAAAGAACACTGAAGCTTTCTTT,CASSKKGRDLKNTEAFF
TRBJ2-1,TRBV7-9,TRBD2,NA,TGTGCCAGCAGCTCCCGACCGGGACTAGCGGGCCACTACAATGAGCAGTTCTTC,CASSSRPGLAGHYNEQFF